The sequence of this TCR beta chain was determined in a study of beta chain features in type 1 diabetes. General study points: In every one of the four CD4+ subsets, TCRB CDR3s were moderately but significantly shorter in Type 1 diabetes patients. The naive, central memory and Treg TCRB repertoires looked more alike in patients than they did in healthy donors. Although PCR might favor shorter templates, it would do so equally in patients and controls.

This CDR3 is built from 18 residues. The investigators reverse transcribed all of the isolated RNA, so they sequenced expressed TCRB transcripts. Assay used: immunoSEQ multiplex PCR; TCRdb lists only in-frame clones, some missing. The sample lists under 300,000 clones, roughly 13% occurring once. There are a few counts of this clone. What it recognizes is unknown. Each of the CD4+ naive, central memory, regulatory and stem cell-like memory populations was sorted via CD45RO/CCR7/CD25/CD127/CD95/CD27. Sorted populations all had greater than 95% purity. The rearrangement joins TRBV21-1 to TRBJ2-6; TRBD1 is the table's D call, not checked against the DNA. TRBV21-1 is marked as a pseudogene. The specimen was naive CD4+ T cells from blood. The receptor was derived from a man aged 25 to 40 with type 1 diabetes. CDR3 DNA: TGTGCCAGCAGCAAGAGGGGACAGGGGCTATCTGGGGCCAACGTCCTGACTTTC. This encodes CASSKRGQGLSGANVLTF.